These 30 T cell receptor beta chains were sequenced from one sample in a study of siplizumab effects on memory and regulatory T cells (dated by TCRdb to the late 2010s). These receptors lack a known antigen. Cells from the mixed lymphocyte reactions were cocultured for around 6 days at 37 degrees C. The library was produced with the immunoSEQ multiplex PCR assay. TCRdb mirrors the immuneACCESS table, restricted to in-frame sequences. Some clones are absent from its copies; in checked studies, under half trace to an unresolved V gene, and the reason for the others is unknown. The sample includes 13,000 or so clones, with roughly 40% observed a single time. The top ten hold around 10% of the sample. Sequenced material: CFSE-low (dividing) CD8+ T cells sorted from an allogeneic mixed lymphocyte reaction. All receptors come from a human donor in good health; the cells came from an allogeneic mixed lymphocyte reaction.

This clone is classed as medium-sized (0.01 to 0.1%). The chain joins TRBV4-2 to TRBJ2-7, with no clear D. CDR1 is LGHNA and CDR2 is YNFKEQ in the germline V gene. The CDR3 spans 15 residues. Trimming left V 0 bases short and J 3 bases short, with 12 bases between. CDR3 sequence (DNA): TGTGCCAGCAGCCAAGACATTGGAGATTACTACGAGCAGTACTTC. This codes for CASSQDIGDYYEQYF.

This clone counts as medium-sized (0.01 to 0.1%). The chain links TRBV19 to TRBJ2-7, with a tentative D call TRBD2 (5 bases). Trimming removed 7 bases at V and 7 bases at J, with 26 bases between. Germline V gene sequence: CDR1 LNHDA, CDR2 SQIVND (reference sequence). The CDR3 spans 16 residues. The CDR3: CASIGWTGNAPGEQYF. CDR3 DNA sequence: TGTGCCAGTATTGGATGGACGGGAAACGCCCCGGGGGAGCAGTACTTC. The variable domain in full, completed from reference TRBV19 and TRBJ2-7, reads DGGITQSPKYLFRKEGQNVTLSCEQNLNHDAMYWYRQDPGQGLRLIYYSQIVNDFQKGDIAEGYSVSREKKESFPLTVTSAQKNPTAFYLCASIGWTGNAPGEQYFGPGTRLTVT.

In this sample, this clone turned up a few times. The chain joins TRBV2 to TRBJ2-7; 10 bases match TRBD2. CDR1 and CDR2 (germline): SNHLY, FYNNEI. With 7 bases clipped from V and 5 bases from J, the junction kept 14 bases outside the gene matches. There are 16 residues in the CDR3. The CDR3 DNA reads TGTGCCAGCAACTATATTGAGCGGGAGGGCTACGACGAGCAGTACTTC. Translation: CASNYIEREGYDEQYF.

The rearrangement links TRBV14 to TRBJ2-7; 9 bases map to TRBD1. Germline CDR1 is SGHDN and CDR2 is FVKESK. This CDR3 comprises 15 residues. V gave up 3 bases and J gave up 2 bases; unmatched junction bases: 5. The CDR3 bases are TGTGCCAGCAGCCATCTGACAGGGGGGACCTACGAGCAGTACTTC. It translates to CASSHLTGGTYEQYF.

This clone is medium-sized. This chain joins TRBV7-3 and TRBJ1-5; 9 nucleotides agree with TRBD1. CDR3 length: 19 amino acids. V shed 5 bases, J shed 7 bases, and the junction held 21 bases outside the gene matches. Germline V CDR1 and CDR2: SGHTA, FQGTGA. CDR3 nucleotide sequence: TGTGCCAGCAGCGCTGTAGTTGGTTGGGCCGGGACAGGGCGACAGCCCCAGCATTTT. Its protein product is CASSAVVGWAGTGRQPQHF.

The gene calls are TRBV30 and TRBJ2-1, with 7 bases that match TRBD1. This CDR3 has 13 residues. Germline V gene sequence: CDR1 GTSNPN, CDR2 SVGIG (reference sequence). The junction had 6 bases not matched to a gene; V was cut back by 6 bases and J by 4 bases. CDR3 in DNA: TGTGCCTGTCGGGACAGCATTTACAATGAGCAGTTCTTC. As protein: CACRDSIYNEQFF.

V and J are TRBV7-5 and TRBJ2-5; TRBD2, the table's D call, was not compared with the DNA. TRBV7-5 is annotated as a pseudogene. This CDR3 region has 12 residues. The CDR3 region has the DNA TGTGCCAGAAGCTTACGAGGGCAAGAGCAGTACTTC. This gives the protein CARSLRGQEQYF.

This clone has just a few counts. The chain recombines TRBV7-9 with TRBJ2-5; no clear D gene. Between the trimmed V and J ends, which lost 4 bases and 5 bases, there was a span of 11 bases. Germline CDR1 reads SEHNR; CDR2 reads FQNEAQ (reference sequence). The length of the CDR3 is 13 residues. The CDR3: CASSSPLGETQYF. The CDR3 nucleotides read TGTGCCAGCAGCTCTCCCCTCGGGGAGACCCAGTACTTC. Drawing the rest from reference TRBV7-9 and TRBJ2-5, the complete variable domain is DTGVSQNPRHKITKRGQNVTFRCDPISEHNRLYWYRQTLGQGPEFLTYFQNEAQLEKSRLLSDRFSAERPKGSFSTLEIQRTEQGDSAMYLCASSSPLGETQYFGPGTRLLVL.

The chain recombines TRBV30 with TRBJ2-5; TRBD1 might be the D (5 bases). Trimming left V 4 bases short and J 2 bases short, with 17 bases between. The CDR3 runs 15 residues. The V gene's germline CDR1 is GTSNPN and CDR2 SVGIG (reference sequence). The CDR3 bases are TGTGCCTGGAAAATACTGGCAGGGCCTCAAGAGACCCAGTACTTC. It encodes CAWKILAGPQETQYF. The full variable domain, its missing parts supplied by reference TRBV30 and TRBJ2-5, is SQTIHQWPATLVQPVGSPLSLECTVEGTSNPNLYWYRQAAGRGLQLLFYSVGIGQISSEVPQNLSASRPQDRQFILSSKKLLLSDSGFYLCAWKILAGPQETQYFGPGTRLLVL.

This clone was seen ten or more times. J is TRBJ1-1 and V is TRBV13; the D is unclear. Germline CDR1 PRHDT, CDR2 FYEKMQ (reference sequence). V was pared by 2 bases and J by 5 bases, with 9 bases between. This CDR3 spans 13 amino acids. The chain's CDR3 is CASSLSGSTEAFF. Here the CDR3 DNA reads TGTGCCAGCAGCTTATCTGGGTCGACTGAAGCTTTCTTT.

Here the CDR3 DNA reads TGTGCCAGCAGAACGAGCTCCTACGAGCAGTACTTC. The encoded protein is CASRTSSYEQYF. The chain links TRBV27 to TRBJ2-7; D remains unclear. Germline CDR1 MNHEY, CDR2 SMNVEV (reference sequence). The CDR3 totals 12 residues. Trimming removed 6 bases at V and 0 bases at J, with 6 bases between.

The V call is TRBV7-6, the J call TRBJ2-7; 10 nucleotides line up with TRBD2. The CDR3 runs 16 residues. Germline CDR1 reads SGHVS; CDR2 reads FNYEAQ. Germline trimming cut 1 base from V and 0 bases from J; bases unmatched to any gene: 3. CDR3 region: CASSLGTSGSSYEQYF. CDR3 sequence (DNA): TGTGCCAGCAGCTTAGGGACTAGCGGCAGCTCCTACGAGCAGTACTTC.

The rearrangement uses TRBV19 and TRBJ1-1; D not certain. The CDR3 contains 12 residues. Germline CDR1 is LNHDA and CDR2 is SQIVND (reference sequence). The V end lost 4 bases, the J end lost 1 base, and 4 bases lay between the germline ends. CDR3 DNA sequence: TGTGCCAGTAGTACAGGGAACACTGAAGCTTTCTTT. The encoded protein is CASSTGNTEAFF.

Within the sample, this clone is medium-sized (0.01 to 0.1%). The CDR3 DNA reads as TGTGCCTCATCCGGGCCATCCGGGACCGGGGAGCTGTTTTTT. Translating gives CASSGPSGTGELFF. V gene TRBV30 combines with J gene TRBJ2-2; D uncertain. V shed 7 bases and J shed 5 bases, with 17 bases lying between them. Germline-derived CDR1 and CDR2 are GTSNPN and SVGIG (reference sequence). The CDR3 is 14 amino acids. Filled out from reference TRBV30 and TRBJ2-2, the complete variable domain reads SQTIHQWPATLVQPVGSPLSLECTVEGTSNPNLYWYRQAAGRGLQLLFYSVGIGQISSEVPQNLSASRPQDRQFILSSKKLLLSDSGFYLCASSGPSGTGELFFGEGSRLTVL.

V gene TRBV7-8 combines with J gene TRBJ2-7; either TRBD1 or TRBD2 may supply D (5 bases each). This CDR3 region has 13 residues. CDR1 is SGHVS, CDR2 FQNEAQ, per germline. Trimming removed 3 bases at V and 5 bases at J, with 11 bases between. The CDR3 coding sequence is TGTGCCAGCAGCTTCGGGACCTCGAACGAGCAGTACTTC. Protein sequence: CASSFGTSNEQYF.

This clone has just one count. A read error may be the cause here, since a much bigger clone is one base away. CDR3 sequence (DNA): TGTGCCAGCAGCGTCCGGGACAAGGGACCGAACACTGAAGCTTTCTTT. Protein: CASSVRDKGPNTEAFF. The gene calls are TRBV5-5 and TRBJ1-1, with a weak D call TRBD1 (6 bases). Trimming removed 4 bases at V and 1 base at J, with 17 bases between. This CDR3 is built from 16 residues. The germline CDR1 and CDR2 sequences are SGHKS and YYEKEE (reference sequence). Filled out from reference TRBV5-5 and TRBJ1-1, the complete variable domain reads DAGVTQSPTHLIKTRGQQVTLRCSPISGHKSVSWYQQVLGQGPQFIFQYYEKEERGRGNFPDRFSARQFPNYSSELNVNALLLGDSALYLCASSVRDKGPNTEAFFGQGTRLTVV.

V gene TRBV6-5 combines with J gene TRBJ1-5; 9 bases are shared with TRBD1. This CDR3 is 14 amino acids long. Trimming removed 4 bases from V and 9 bases from J; junction bases left unmatched: 7. Germline V gene data show CDR1 as MNHEY and CDR2 as SVGAGI. CDR3 region: CASSFKWTGAPQHF. CDR3 nucleotide sequence: TGTGCCAGCAGTTTCAAATGGACAGGGGCGCCCCAGCATTTT.

The gene calls are TRBV27 and TRBJ2-2, with D possibly being TRBD1 or TRBD2 (5 bases each). The CDR3 sequence is 13 residues long. Trimming removed 3 bases from V and 5 bases from J, with 7 bases in between. CDR1 is MNHEY, CDR2 SMNVEV, per germline (reference sequence). The CDR3 spells CASSLGRTGELFF. CDR3 sequence (DNA): TGTGCCAGCAGTTTGGGACGAACCGGGGAGCTGTTTTTT.

This clone counts as medium-sized. The chain combines TRBV19 with TRBJ1-1, with D perhaps TRBD1 (5 bases). The V gene's germline CDR1 is LNHDA and CDR2 SQIVND (reference sequence). This CDR3 spans 15 amino acids. Trimming shortened V by 6 bases and J by 5 bases, and 19 bases separated the two germline ends. The CDR3 loop is CASSINGIGGTEAFF. The CDR3 coding sequence is TGTGCCAGTAGCATAAATGGGATTGGGGGAACTGAAGCTTTCTTT.

This chain joins TRBV9 and TRBJ2-2; D unresolved. The CDR3 runs 12 residues. V lost 4 bases and J 3 bases, leaving 4 bases between the germline ends. Germline V CDR1 and CDR2: SGDLS, YYNGEE. CDR3 region: CASSPHTGELFF. The CDR3, as DNA: TGTGCCAGCAGCCCACACACCGGGGAGCTGTTTTTT.

This clone was recorded a few times. The chain links TRBV7-3 to TRBJ2-1; D may be TRBD1 (5 bases). Germline loops: CDR1 SGHTA, CDR2 FQGTGA. This CDR3 comprises 15 residues. The V end lost 5 bases, the J end lost 4 bases, and 15 bases lay between the germline ends. The CDR3 loop reads CASSPAGAAYNEQFF. The CDR3 DNA follows: TGTGCCAGCAGCCCCGCTGGGGCGGCTTACAATGAGCAGTTCTTC.

This clone is medium-sized within its sample. The genes are TRBV6-5 and TRBJ1-2; D ambiguous. The V gene lost 0 bases and the J gene lost 7 bases, with 9 bases spanning the gap. This CDR3 is 13 amino acids long. The germline gives CDR1 MNHEY, CDR2 SVGAGI. In nucleotides, the CDR3 is TGTGCCAGCAGTTACTCGGGGTCTGCTGGCTACACCTTC. Encoded protein: CASSYSGSAGYTF.

The CDR3 region has the DNA TGTGCCAGCAGTCTCATCCTAGCGGGGGGGCCGGATGAGCAGTTCTTC. This codes for CASSLILAGGPDEQFF. The chain carries TRBV27 and TRBJ2-1, with TRBD2 matching over 12 bases. Unmatched junction bases numbered 10, after V lost 5 bases and J lost 8 bases. Germline CDR1 reads MNHEY; CDR2 reads SMNVEV (reference sequence). This CDR3 is built from 16 residues.

The chain carries TRBV27 and TRBJ1-2; TRBD1 is a possible D gene (5 bases). V lost 6 bases and J lost 2, with 13 bases in between. Looked up from germline, CDR1 is MNHEY and CDR2 is SMNVEV (reference sequence). This CDR3 has 14 amino acids. Here the CDR3 DNA reads TGTGCCAGCAGCCCTTTCGGGGGAAACTATGGCTACACCTTC. Amino acids: CASSPFGGNYGYTF.

This chain links TRBV5-7 with TRBJ2-7; D may correspond to TRBD1 or TRBD2 (5 bases each). TRBV5-7 is an open reading frame whose function is uncertain. This CDR3 has 13 residues. Trimming removed 2 bases at V and 5 bases at J, with 11 bases between. CDR3 sequence: CASSFGTSNEQYF. The DNA of the CDR3 is TGTGCCAGCAGCTTCGGGACCTCGAACGAGCAGTACTTC.

This rearrangement joins TRBV11-2 to TRBJ2-5, with 7 bases matching TRBD1. TRBJ2-7 matches the DNA end more closely, so the J call is doubtful. The CDR3 is 14 residues long. The germline gives CDR1 SGHAT, CDR2 FQNNGV. CDR3 loop: CASSLEQGVSEQYF. The CDR3 coding sequence is TGTGCCAGCAGCTTAGAGCAGGGGGTAAGCGAGCAGTACTTC.

The sample holds a few counts of this clone. The chain couples TRBV4-1 to TRBJ1-5; TRBD1 aligns across 7 bases. The V and J ends lost 0 bases and 7 bases, in that order; junction bases with no gene match: 3. The CDR3 totals 14 residues. From germline, CDR1 is MGHRA and CDR2 YSYEKL. The CDR3 DNA is TGCGCCAGCAGCCAAGATCAGGGGGGCCAGCCCCAGCATTTT. It yields the protein CASSQDQGGQPQHF.

The chain's CDR3 is CASSSGGFNEQYF. The CDR3 DNA reads as TGTGCCAGTAGTAGCGGGGGTTTTAACGAGCAGTACTTC. The genes are TRBV19 and TRBJ2-7, with 7 bases fitting TRBD2. The CDR3 has 13 residues. Trimming took 4 bases from V and 5 from J; bases not matched to a gene: 5. Germline CDR1 reads LNHDA; CDR2 reads SQIVND (reference sequence).

The CDR3 DNA reads as TGTGCCAGCAGCTTGGTCAGTCTAGCGGGGCCCCAGCAGTTCTTC. It translates to CASSLVSLAGPQQFF. The chain joins TRBV7-9 to TRBJ2-1; 9 bases align to TRBD2. The germline CDR1 and CDR2 sequences are SEHNR and FQNEAQ (reference sequence). There are 15 residues in the CDR3. The trim removed 3 bases at V and 11 bases at J, leaving 11 bases unmatched.

The chain links TRBV11-2 to TRBJ2-2, with 8 bases lining up with TRBD1. The CDR3 sequence is 18 residues long. Per germline, CDR1 SGHAT and CDR2 FQNNGV. Trimming cost V 1 base and J 6 bases; bases outside gene matches: 13. The CDR3 loop is CASSLVGRGRVLAGELFF. CDR3 bases: TGTGCCAGCAGCTTAGTTGGCAGGGGGCGCGTCCTAGCCGGGGAGCTGTTTTTT.